One sample yielded the 21 T cell receptor beta chains listed below, sequenced in a study of cytomegalovirus exposure and HLA in healthy donors. PCR amplification relied on 60 Vbeta primers (plus 13 Jbeta primers). TCRdb's copy holds only in-frame clones and misses some; the assay was immunoSEQ multiplex PCR. The sample consists of 170,000 or so clones, less than 90% of them appearing once. Sample: PBMCs. Receptors were obtained from a boy between 2 and 10 years old in good health and CMV-seronegative.

This chain connects TRBV2 to TRBJ1-5; D might be TRBD1 (6 bases). This CDR3 has 14 residues. Germline lookup yields CDR1 SNHLY and CDR2 FYNNEI. The V and J ends lost 5 bases and 7 bases respectively, with 15 bases between them. CDR3 nucleotide sequence: TGTGCCAGCAGTTCAGGGGAGAAGGGACAGCCCCAGCATTTT. It is translated as CASSSGEKGQPQHF.

This chain uses TRBV11-2 with TRBJ1-2; D gene unclear. Trimming stripped 4 bases from V and 8 bases from J, with 14 bases between. The CDR3 runs to 13 residues. In germline, CDR1 is SGHAT, CDR2 FQNNGV. CDR3 nucleotide sequence: TGTGCCAGCAGCTGGAGCCCTGGAGAGGGCTACACCTTC. Encoded protein: CASSWSPGEGYTF.

The chain uses TRBV10-3 and TRBJ2-7; TRBD1 matches at 10 bases. V lost 6 bases, J lost 5 bases, and 7 bases stayed unmatched. CDR1 is ENHRY and CDR2 is SYGVKD in the germline V gene. The CDR3 loop spans 14 amino acids. This CDR3 reads CAISAGTGVNEQYF. In DNA form, the CDR3 reads TGTGCCATCAGCGCCGGGACAGGGGTTAACGAGCAGTACTTC.

The genes are TRBV6-1 and TRBJ2-7; TRBD2 is a possible D gene (5 bases). CDR3 size: 13 residues. V was shortened by 4 bases and J by 2 bases, with 9 bases between the two germline ends. Germline V gene sequence: CDR1 MNHNS, CDR2 SASEGT. CDR3 DNA: TGTGCCAGCAGTGCATCCGGGACCTACGAGCAGTACTTC. Translated, it gives CASSASGTYEQYF.

The chain combines TRBV30 with TRBJ2-2, with 7 bases identical to TRBD2. In germline, CDR1 is GTSNPN, CDR2 SVGIG (reference sequence). The CDR3 has 18 amino acids. The ends lost 1 base at V and 5 bases at J; junction bases unmatched: 16. As DNA, the CDR3 is TGTGCCTGGAGTGGCCTAGCGGAGAGGGTTTGGCGAACCGGGGAGCTGTTTTTT. This encodes CAWSGLAERVWRTGELFF.

The V and J genes are TRBV25-1 and TRBJ2-7; the D gene is possibly TRBD1 (5 bases). The CDR3 has 13 residues. V was pared by 3 bases and J by 3 bases, with 9 bases between. CDR1 and CDR2 (germline): MGHDK, SYGVNS. The CDR3: CASSDRAGYEQYF. The CDR3 nucleotides are TGTGCCAGCAGTGACAGGGCCGGCTACGAGCAGTACTTC.

V and J are TRBV19 and TRBJ1-5; maybe TRBD1 (5 bases). Between the trimmed V and J ends, which lost 3 bases and 6 bases, there was a span of 12 bases. Germline V lookup: CDR1 LNHDA, CDR2 SQIVND (reference sequence). CDR3 size: 14 residues. The CDR3 is CASSIEGTLQPQHF. In DNA, the CDR3 is TGTGCCAGTAGTATTGAAGGGACTCTTCAGCCCCAGCATTTT.

The chain has TRBV5-6 and TRBJ2-7, with D perhaps matching TRBD1 (7 bases). The CDR3 is 14 residues long. V was cut by 4 bases and J by 7 bases, with 18 bases left in between. Germline assignment: CDR1 SGHDT and CDR2 YYEEEE. The CDR3 DNA is TGTGCCAGCAGCCCTCAGGGGGGTAGTAGGGAGCAGTACTTC. Its protein product is CASSPQGGSREQYF.

This chain joins TRBV10-3 and TRBJ1-3; weak D call: TRBD1 (5 bases). V was trimmed by 2 bases and J by 0 bases, leaving 11 bases between them. CDR3 size: 16 residues. Germline V lookup: CDR1 ENHRY, CDR2 SYGVKD. CDR3: CAISEKGKSSGNTIYF. CDR3 DNA: TGTGCCATCAGTGAGAAGGGGAAGAGCTCTGGAAACACCATATATTTT.

V gene TRBV4-1 combines with J gene TRBJ2-7; TRBD1 aligns across 11 bases. Trimming cost V 5 bases and J 2 bases; bases outside gene matches: 5. CDR1 is MGHRA, CDR2 YSYEKL, per germline. The CDR3 runs to 15 residues. Here the CDR3 DNA reads TGCGCCAGCAGCGCCTCGGGACAGGGGGCCTACGAGCAGTACTTC. This translates into CASSASGQGAYEQYF.

The V call is TRBV28, the J call TRBJ1-2; 9 nucleotides match TRBD1. Losses at the gene ends were 6 bases for V and 6 bases for J; bases not matched to a gene: 8. The CDR3 is 14 residues long. Germline CDR1 is MDHEN and CDR2 is SYDVKM. CDR3 nucleotide sequence: TGTGCCAGCAGGCACAGGGGGCGCACTGATGGCTACACCTTC. As protein: CASRHRGRTDGYTF.

This chain uses TRBV5-1 with TRBJ2-7, with 10 bases aligning to TRBD1. This CDR3 spans 15 amino acids. Germline CDR1 reads SGHRS; CDR2 reads YFSETQ. J lost 1 base, V lost 3 bases, and 4 bases had no gene match. DNA for the CDR3: TGCGCCAGCAGCTGGGGGACAGGGGCGTCCTACGAGCAGTACTTC. Translated, it gives CASSWGTGASYEQYF.

This clone was seen a single time. The genes are TRBV2 and TRBJ2-7, with 7 bases aligning to TRBD2. Germline V gives CDR1 SNHLY, CDR2 FYNNEI. The CDR3 length is 12 residues. Unmatched junction bases numbered 7, after V lost 7 bases and J lost 7 bases. CDR3 region: CASKAGVSEQYF. Here the CDR3 DNA reads TGTGCCAGCAAGGCGGGAGTAAGTGAGCAGTACTTC.

This clone was counted a few times. The chain combines TRBV2 with TRBJ1-3; no reliable D call. V was trimmed by 5 bases and J by 4 bases, leaving 9 bases between them. This CDR3 is built from 13 residues. Germline V gene sequence: CDR1 SNHLY, CDR2 FYNNEI. Here the CDR3 DNA reads TGTGCCAGCAGTTATGGTGGCGGAAACACCATATATTTT. Amino acid sequence: CASSYGGGNTIYF.

The chain recombines TRBV5-1 with TRBJ2-1; tentative D call: TRBD2 (5 bases). Trimming took 1 base from V and 6 from J, leaving 14 bases between them. Per germline, CDR1 SGHRS and CDR2 YFSETQ. The CDR3 totals 15 residues. CDR3: CASSLRVGAFNEQFF. The CDR3 DNA reads as TGCGCCAGCAGCTTGCGGGTGGGAGCGTTCAATGAGCAGTTCTTC.

In its sample, this clone was seen once. V gene TRBV27 combines with J gene TRBJ2-1; 9 bases are shared with TRBD2. V lost 5 bases to trimming and J lost 6 bases; unmatched junction nucleotides: 11. This CDR3 spans 16 amino acids. In germline, CDR1 is MNHEY, CDR2 SMNVEV (reference sequence). The CDR3 bases are TGTGCCAGCAGTCCCGTAGCGGGAGCCCTTTCCAATGAGCAGTTCTTC. This codes for CASSPVAGALSNEQFF.

This clone was found once. This chain links TRBV28 with TRBJ2-7; maybe TRBD2 (6 bases). V lost 4 bases and J 3 bases, leaving 13 bases between the germline ends. CDR3 length: 14 residues. Germline-derived CDR1 and CDR2 are MDHEN and SYDVKM. The CDR3 DNA sequence: TGTGCCAGCAGTTGGCGGGACTTCTTCTACGAGCAGTACTTC. Protein: CASSWRDFFYEQYF.

The gene calls are TRBV11-2 and TRBJ2-4; D is possibly TRBD2 (6 bases). Trimming pared 3 bases from V and 2 bases from J, leaving 8 bases between. The CDR3 is made up of 14 amino acids. CDR1 is SGHAT and CDR2 is FQNNGV in the germline V gene. Written as DNA, the CDR3 is TGTGCCAGCAGCTTCGGACTATCCAAAAACATTCAGTACTTC. Amino acids: CASSFGLSKNIQYF.

This sequence joins TRBV5-4 and TRBJ1-4; D is possibly TRBD1 (5 bases). CDR3 size: 14 residues. Germline-derived CDR1 and CDR2 are SGHNT and YYREEE (reference sequence). The V gene lost 7 bases and the J gene lost 6 bases, with 16 bases spanning the gap. Here the CDR3 DNA reads TGTGCCAGCGGTCTCGGGGGGGGAGATGAAAAACTGTTTTTT. As protein: CASGLGGGDEKLFF.

The J gene is TRBJ1-3, the V gene TRBV6-5; 8 bases fit TRBD1. The CDR3 loop spans 14 amino acids. V lost 6 bases to trimming and J lost 7 bases; unmatched junction nucleotides: 8. Germline V CDR1 and CDR2: MNHEY, SVGAGI. CDR3 nucleotides: TGTGCCAGCAGCTTAACAGGGGGAAGGAACACCATATATTTT. This translates into CASSLTGGRNTIYF.

This clone has only one observation. The chain links TRBV19 to TRBJ2-1; 7 bases map to TRBD1. Per the germline V gene, CDR1 is LNHDA and CDR2 is SQIVND (reference sequence). The V segment lost 6 bases and the J segment 4 bases; nucleotides outside the gene matches: 6. The CDR3 is made up of 14 amino acids. The CDR3 nucleotides read TGTGCCAGTAGCAAACCGACAGGGTACAATGAGCAGTTCTTC. This sequence encodes CASSKPTGYNEQFF.